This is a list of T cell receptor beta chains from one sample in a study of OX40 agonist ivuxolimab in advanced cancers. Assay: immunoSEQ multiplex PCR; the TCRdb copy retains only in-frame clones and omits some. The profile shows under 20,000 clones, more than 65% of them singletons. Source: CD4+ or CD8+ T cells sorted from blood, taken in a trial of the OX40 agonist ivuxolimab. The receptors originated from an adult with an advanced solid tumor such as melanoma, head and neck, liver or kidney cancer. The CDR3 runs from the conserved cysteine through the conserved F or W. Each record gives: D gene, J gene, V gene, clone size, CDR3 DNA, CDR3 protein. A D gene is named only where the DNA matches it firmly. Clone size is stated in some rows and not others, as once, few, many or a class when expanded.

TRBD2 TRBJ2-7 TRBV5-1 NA TGCGCCAGCAGCACGACTAGCGGGGGCCCCCCTAGTGAGCAGTACTTC CASSTTSGGPPSEQYF
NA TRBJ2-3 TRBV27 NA TGTGCCAGCACCGTGATGGAGGGAGCAGATACGCAGTATTTT CASTVMEGADTQYF
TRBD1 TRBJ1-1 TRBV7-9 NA TGTGCCAGCAGGGACAGGGGTAACACTGAAGCTTTCTTT CASRDRGNTEAFF
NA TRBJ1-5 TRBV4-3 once TGCGCCAGCAGCCAAGATGCCAGGTGGGATCAGCCCCAGCATTTT CASSQDARWDQPQHF
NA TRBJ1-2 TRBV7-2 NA TGTGCCAGCAGCTACCTATCAGGAGTTTACTATGGCTACACCTTC CASSYLSGVYYGYTF
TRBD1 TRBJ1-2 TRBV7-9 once TGTGCCAGCAGCCCCAGAGGGCGGGACAGAACTAACTATGGCTACACCTTC CASSPRGRDRTNYGYTF
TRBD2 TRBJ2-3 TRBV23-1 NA TGCGCCAGCAGCCAAGATCTCGCGGGGGGCCTGCTTTCAGATACGCAGTATTTT CASSQDLAGGLLSDTQYF
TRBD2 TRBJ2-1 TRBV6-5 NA TGTGCCAGCAGTTACGGGGAGGGGTTATACTATGAGCAGTTCTTC CASSYGEGLYYEQFF
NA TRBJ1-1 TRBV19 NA TGTGCCAGTCTAACCCAGGGCACTGAAGCTTTCTTT CASLTQGTEAFF
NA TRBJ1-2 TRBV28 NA TGTGCCAGCAGCCCAAAAACAGGGACTAGAGATGGCTACACCTTC CASSPKTGTRDGYTF
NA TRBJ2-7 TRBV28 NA TGTGCCAGCAGTGAACGTGAATTTATCGGGGGTGTCTCCTACGAGCAGTACTTC CASSEREFIGGVSYEQYF
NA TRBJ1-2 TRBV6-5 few TGTGCCAGCAGTTACGTGGCCTCCTATGGCTACACCTTC CASSYVASYGYTF
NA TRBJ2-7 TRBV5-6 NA TGTGCCAGCAGCTTGGGAGGCAGCCAGCAAAGCAGCCACTACGAGCAGTACTTC CASSLGGSQQSSHYEQYF
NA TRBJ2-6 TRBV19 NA TGTGCCAGTAGTATCGTCTCTTATGGTGGGGCCAACGTCCTGACTTTC CASSIVSYGGANVLTF
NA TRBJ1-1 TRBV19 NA TGTGCCCGACCGGCTGAAGCTTTCTTT CARPAEAFF
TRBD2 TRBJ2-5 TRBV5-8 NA TGTGCCAGCAGCTCGCCTGTGGGCGGTAGCGGGGTACAAGAGACCCAGTACTTC CASSSPVGGSGVQETQYF
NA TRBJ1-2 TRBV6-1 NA TGTGCCAGCACTAGACCACCGGGGAACTATGGCTACACCTTC CASTRPPGNYGYTF
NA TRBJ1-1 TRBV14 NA TGTGCCAGCAGACTAGGGGGGACTGAAGCTTTCTTT CASRLGGTEAFF
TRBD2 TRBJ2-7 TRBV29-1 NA TGCAGCGTTGAGGAGTCTAGCGGGGGGGCCACTCGGTCGATTGCGGACTACGAGCAGTACTTC CSVEESSGGATRSIADYEQYF
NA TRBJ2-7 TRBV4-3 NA TGCGCCAGCAGCCAAGATTATCCAAGTTCAACGGGCTACGAGCAGTACTTC CASSQDYPSSTGYEQYF
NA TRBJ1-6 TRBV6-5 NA TGTGCCAGCAGTACCCATCTGTTTCGCCTCCACTTT CASSTHLFRLHF
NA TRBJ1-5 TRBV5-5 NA TGTGCCAGCAGCTTGGCCTCAAGCAATCAGCCCCAGCATTTT CASSLASSNQPQHF
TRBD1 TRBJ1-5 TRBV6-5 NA TGTGCCAGCAGTTACTCGTCGACAGGGGTGATTGAGCCCCAGCATTTT CASSYSSTGVIEPQHF
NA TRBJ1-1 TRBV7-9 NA TGTGCCAGCAGCTTAGTGGGACTCCGAAGGACTGAAGCTTTCTTT CASSLVGLRRTEAFF